Below are 6 T cell receptor beta chains sequenced from a single sample in a study of control samples from healthy donors and cancer patients. TCRdb's table, derived via immunoSEQ multiplex PCR, lists solely in-frame clones and lacks some. Among about 12,000 clones listed, approximately 93% were seen once. The sequencing input was PBMCs. Receptor source: a man aged 65 to 85 with head and neck cancer.

The chain uses TRBV7-3 and TRBJ2-2; D not resolved. CDR3 length equals 12 residues. V lost 8 bases and J lost 5, with 9 bases in between. Germline V gene sequence: CDR1 SGHTA, CDR2 FQGTGA. CDR3 in amino acids: CASSPGTGELFF. CDR3 nucleotides: TGTGCCAGCTCCCCCGGGACCGGGGAGCTGTTTTTT.

The V call is TRBV19, the J call TRBJ2-6; no reliable D call. Trimming stripped 9 bases from V and 1 base from J, with 10 bases between. Germline V gives CDR1 LNHDA, CDR2 SQIVND (reference sequence). The CDR3 length is 14 residues. CDR3 bases: TGTGCCAGCCTGGACCGGTCTGGGGCCAACGTCCTGACTTTC. This sequence encodes CASLDRSGANVLTF.

This chain connects TRBV2 to TRBJ1-2; tentatively, D is TRBD1 (6 bases). V lost 4 bases and J 8 bases, leaving 17 bases between the germline ends. Looked up from germline, CDR1 is SNHLY and CDR2 is FYNNEI. The CDR3 has 14 residues. CDR3 amino acids: CASSVRTGMGGYTF. The CDR3 DNA sequence: TGTGCCAGCAGTGTAAGAACAGGGATGGGAGGCTACACCTTC.

This sequence joins TRBV4-2 and TRBJ1-4; no definite D call. This CDR3 is 13 amino acids long. The germline V and J ends were trimmed by 4 bases and 5 bases, with 8 bases remaining between them. Germline V CDR1 and CDR2: LGHNA, YNFKEQ. As DNA, the CDR3 is TGTGCCAGCAGCCCGGACCGAAATGAAAAACTGTTTTTT. The encoded protein is CASSPDRNEKLFF.

This sequence joins TRBV5-6 and TRBJ2-5, with D unclear. Germline values: CDR1 SGHDT, CDR2 YYEEEE. Trimming shortened V by 0 bases and J by 2 bases, and 14 bases separated the two germline ends. This CDR3 has 16 residues. CDR3 in amino acids: CASSLEGGRTQETQYF. CDR3 sequence (DNA): TGTGCCAGCAGCTTGGAAGGCGGCCGCACACAAGAGACCCAGTACTTC.

The genes are TRBV28 and TRBJ2-3, with D hard to call. CDR1 and CDR2 from the germline V gene are MDHEN and SYDVKM. This CDR3 region has 12 residues. Trimming cost V 4 bases and J 1 base, with 3 bases left between them. In DNA, the CDR3 is TGTGCCAGCAGTTCTCGCACAGATACGCAGTATTTT. Translation gives CASSSRTDTQYF.